A single T cell receptor (beta chain) is shown here with its context. This clone was recorded once. Its antigen has not been determined. No much larger clone exists at a distance of one base, and base qualities are not known. TCRbeta CDR3 regions were amplified from extracted genomic DNA using the immunoSEQ Platform. Multiplex PCR, high-throughput sequencing and a vendor bioinformatics pipeline were brought together in the immunoSEQ assay. The published analysis was carried out like this. Non-productive sequences and CDR3s shorter than 4 amino acids were excluded, and clonotype frequencies were recalculated for each sample. In immunoSEQ Analyzer 2.0, a clonotype counted as shared when the CDR3 amino acid, V gene and J gene sequences were identical. Repertoire overlap was normalized by dividing shared clonotype counts by the product of both clone-set sizes, scaled by 1000 into arbitrary units. The table was pulled from immuneACCESS by TCRdb, which kept in-frame rearrangements only. Such tables lose some clones; where checked, under half of the loss comes from unresolved V genes, and the rest has no known cause. V and J calls and clone size are given by that table; D and trimming were obtained from the DNA. For this sample the table gives roughly 30,000 clones, of which about 84% were detected only once. Of the sample, less than 3.5% is held by the ten largest clones.

CDR1 and CDR2, per the germline V gene, are MNHEY and SVGAGI. The CDR3 sequence holds 13 residues, the cysteine and phenylalanine included. Only the CDR3 portion is preserved as DNA: 39 bases, with reading frame beginning at the first base. V lost 4 bases and J lost 8 bases; the stretch between them is 12 bases long. This sample stems from a study of memory B cells and T cells in multiple sclerosis (dated by TCRdb to between 2018 and 2020). Turning to the overall study: The study compared the TCR beta repertoires of autoproliferating peripheral T cells with those of brain lesion-infiltrating T cells in multiple sclerosis patients. TCR sequencing involved a couple of multiple sclerosis patients from whom brain lesions at autopsy or brain-infiltrating cells from biopsy were available.

Results the study describes overall, beyond this receptor: Clone-set sizes varied between compartments, which affected the numbers of shared clonotypes and made normalization necessary.

After CFSE-labeled PBMCs were cultured without any stimulus, the autoproliferating (CFSEdim) and non-proliferating (CFSEhi) T cell fractions were each sequenced on their own. A total of around 55 million CFSE-labeled PBMCs were cultured for 7 to 8 days without stimulus, and replicate wells were then pooled. PBMCs were labeled with about 0.5 uM CFSE and were cultured without exogenous stimuli in serum-free AIM-V medium. Before use, PBMCs were isolated by Ficoll density gradient centrifugation and cryopreserved. Using a FACSAria III, live 7-AAD-negative cells were sorted, then washed with PBS and stored frozen at -80 degrees C as dry pellets.

This sequence was found in a human donor with multiple sclerosis. Sequenced input: PBMCs from blood kept in culture. The chain couples TRBV6-5 to TRBJ2-4, with a tentative D gene TRBD2 over 6 matching bases. Read as DNA, the sequence is TGTGCCAGCAGTTCCCCGCCGGGGGACATTCAGTACTTC. It encodes CASSSPPGDIQYF.